This section outlines one T cell receptor (beta chain) sequence together with its context. Its antigen remains unknown. V was pared by 0 bases and J by 12 bases, with 7 bases between. From germline, CDR1 is SGHDT and CDR2 YYEEEE. The CDR3 loop spans 12 amino acids. This sample is drawn from a study of cytomegalovirus exposure and HLA in healthy donors. Study background: HLA-typed donors contributed 80 million or so unique TCRs, which were held in an early data release.

Study results and caveats: In all likelihood, a cluster of highly shared sequence variants was a sequencing artifact. The analysis excluded some indistinguishable V segments, including TRBV6-2 and TRBV6-3. In an earlier analysis, in around 590 donors, most V segments appeared productive either ~87% or ~30% of the time.

The primer mix had 60 Vbeta and 13 Jbeta primers. The repertoire was sequenced with immunoSEQ multiplex PCR; TCRdb's copy has only in-frame clones and lacks some. The sample yields around 45,000 clones, 51% seen once. Sequencing was performed on PBMCs. The origin of this receptor is a man in his sixties in good health and CMV-seronegative. The V and J genes are TRBV5-6 and TRBJ1-6, with D unclear. The CDR3 sequence is CASSLVTGPLHF. The CDR3 nucleotides are TGTGCCAGCAGCTTGGTGACGGGACCCCTCCACTTT.